A selection of T cell receptor beta chains follows, all from one sample in a study of cytomegalovirus exposure and HLA in healthy donors. Only in-frame clones appear in the TCRdb table, and some are missing; sequencing was by immunoSEQ multiplex PCR. In the table there are about 200,000 clones, 80% to 85% of which are singletons. The sequencing sample was made of PBMCs. These receptors all come from a woman in her forties in good health and CMV-seronegative. Both conserved end residues are part of each CDR3. The D gene is left open where the match is weak. Expanded clones get a size class; other rows say once, few or many, or leave the size out.

TRBJ2-7	NA	TRBD1	TRBV10-1	TGCGCCAGCAGTGAGCCGGGACAGGGGTTCGGCGAGCAGTACTTC	CASSEPGQGFGEQYF
TRBJ2-2	NA	NA	TRBV11-3	TGTGCCAGCAGCCAGAGGGGGGGTAACACCGGGGAGCTGTTTTTT	CASSQRGGNTGELFF
TRBJ1-4	NA	TRBD1	TRBV5-1	TGCGCCAGCAGCTTGGACGGACAGGGCCCGAAACTGTTTTTT	CASSLDGQGPKLFF
TRBJ2-7	NA	TRBD1	TRBV6-6	TGTGCCAGCGAGACAGGGTACTCCTACGAGCAGTACTTC	CASETGYSYEQYF
TRBJ2-1	NA	NA	TRBV18	TGTGCCAGCTCACCACTGACTAGGAACAATGAGCAGTTCTTC	CASSPLTRNNEQFF
TRBJ2-7	NA	NA	TRBV10-1	TGCGCCAGCAGTCCTGGGAGGACACACTCACCCTACGAGCAGTACTTC	CASSPGRTHSPYEQYF
TRBJ2-7	NA	TRBD2	TRBV9	TGTGCCAGCAGCGTAGGACTAGCGGGAGCTGGGGAGCAGTACTTC	CASSVGLAGAGEQYF
TRBJ2-4	NA	NA	TRBV6-5	TGTGCCAGCAGACCCTCTATCCTAGCCAAAAACATTCAGTACTTC	CASRPSILAKNIQYF
TRBJ2-4	NA	TRBD2	TRBV19	TGTGCCAGTAGCCCGGTCGCTAGCGGGAGGGCGGGATCAGCCAAAAACATTCAGTACTTC	CASSPVASGRAGSAKNIQYF
TRBJ1-2	NA	TRBD1	TRBV25-1	TGTGCCAGCAGTACAGCATGGGACAGCTTCTATGGCTACACCTTC	CASSTAWDSFYGYTF
TRBJ2-5	NA	NA	TRBV11-2	TGTGCCAGCAGCTTCTCGGCGGGGTGGATCCCGGAGACCCAGTACTTC	CASSFSAGWIPETQYF
TRBJ2-7	NA	TRBD1	TRBV2	TGTGCCAGCAGGGACAGGGGGCTCGCCCACGAGCAGTACTTC	CASRDRGLAHEQYF
TRBJ1-2	NA	NA	TRBV18	TGTGCCAGCTCACCACAGTCCCCGGGGGTAGTTAACTATGGCTACACCTTC	CASSPQSPGVVNYGYTF
TRBJ2-7	NA	TRBD2	TRBV5-5	TGTGCCAGCAGCGAAACTAGCGGGAGTATGTACGAGCAGTACTTC	CASSETSGSMYEQYF
TRBJ1-5	NA	TRBD1	TRBV7-9	TGTTCCAGCAGCCCCTTTACCGGGACAGGAAATCAGCCCCAGCATTTT	CSSSPFTGTGNQPQHF
TRBJ2-1	once	TRBD2	TRBV4-2	TGTGCCAGCAGCCAAGTAAAGGGACTAGCGGGGAACAATGAGCAGTTCTTC	CASSQVKGLAGNNEQFF
TRBJ1-1	NA	NA	TRBV15	TGTGCCACCAGCGGCTACACTGAAGCTTTCTTT	CATSGYTEAFF
TRBJ2-2	NA	TRBD1	TRBV23-1	TGCGCCAGCAGCCATTCCGGGACAGGGGGTCCCTACTTCGCGAACACCGGGGAGCTGTTTTTT	CASSHSGTGGPYFANTGELFF
TRBJ2-5	NA	TRBD2	TRBV5-1	TGCGCCAGCAGCTTGGGGCTAGCGGTCCAAGAGACCCAGTACTTC	CASSLGLAVQETQYF
TRBJ2-3	NA	TRBD2	TRBV19	TGTGCCAGTAGTATAAAAGGGACTATCACAGATACGCAGTATTTT	CASSIKGTITDTQYF
TRBJ2-1	NA	TRBD1	TRBV5-1	TGCGCCAGCAGCACAACAGGGGAGGAGCAGTTCTTC	CASSTTGEEQFF
TRBJ2-3	NA	NA	TRBV29-1	TGCAGCCCCTCCCCTATTGGTTCCACAGATACGCAGTATTTT	CSPSPIGSTDTQYF
TRBJ1-3	NA	NA	TRBV19	TGTGCCAGTAGTATCGGTGGCGGTTTCTCTGGAAACACCATATATTTT	CASSIGGGFSGNTIYF
TRBJ2-2	NA	TRBD2	TRBV7-2	TGTGCCAGCAGCTTAAGTAGACCGGGACTAGTGGCCGGGGAGCTGTTTTTT	CASSLSRPGLVAGELFF
TRBJ1-5	few	TRBD1	TRBV19	TGTGCCAGCATACCGGGACAGGAGAATCAGCCCCAGCATTTT	CASIPGQENQPQHF
TRBJ1-3	once	NA	TRBV30	TGTGCCTGGAGCCGGGATGCGAACTCTGGAAACACCATATATTTT	CAWSRDANSGNTIYF
TRBJ2-3	NA	TRBD2	TRBV7-6	TGTGCCAGCAGCCTAGCGGGAGGGATCACAGATACGCAGTATTTT	CASSLAGGITDTQYF
TRBJ2-1	few	TRBD1	TRBV27	TGTGCCAGCCACCTAACAGGGGACAATGAGCAGTTCTTC	CASHLTGDNEQFF
TRBJ2-7	NA	TRBD2	TRBV13	TGTGCCAGCAGCTCCCCCCCGAGTAGCGGGGTTTACGAGCAGTACTTC	CASSSPPSSGVYEQYF
TRBJ1-5	NA	NA	TRBV19	TGTGCCAGTAGTACACGACAGTTCAATCAGCCCCAGCATTTT	CASSTRQFNQPQHF
TRBJ2-7	NA	TRBD1	TRBV29-1	TGCAGCGTTGGGACAGGGGGCAACTCCTACGAGCAGTACTTC	CSVGTGGNSYEQYF
TRBJ1-1	NA	NA	TRBV7-3	TGTGCCAGCAGCCGCAGGGGAGATGCCGAAGCTTTCTTT	CASSRRGDAEAFF
TRBJ2-1	NA	TRBD2	TRBV19	TGTGCCAGTAGTCCTATAGCGGGGAGGGCTTACAATGAGCAGTTCTTC	CASSPIAGRAYNEQFF